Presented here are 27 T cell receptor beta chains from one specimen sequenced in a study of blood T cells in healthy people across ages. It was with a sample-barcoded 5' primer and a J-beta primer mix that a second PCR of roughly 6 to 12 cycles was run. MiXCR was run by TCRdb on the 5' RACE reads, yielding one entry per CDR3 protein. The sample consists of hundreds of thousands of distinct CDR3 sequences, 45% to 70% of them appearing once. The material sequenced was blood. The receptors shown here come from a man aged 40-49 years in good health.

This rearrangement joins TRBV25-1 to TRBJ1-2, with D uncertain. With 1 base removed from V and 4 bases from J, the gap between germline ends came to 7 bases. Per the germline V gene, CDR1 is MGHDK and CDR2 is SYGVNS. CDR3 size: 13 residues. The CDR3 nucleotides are TGTGCCAGCAGTGAATCTCTCAGCTATGGCTACACCTTC. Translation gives CASSESLSYGYTF.

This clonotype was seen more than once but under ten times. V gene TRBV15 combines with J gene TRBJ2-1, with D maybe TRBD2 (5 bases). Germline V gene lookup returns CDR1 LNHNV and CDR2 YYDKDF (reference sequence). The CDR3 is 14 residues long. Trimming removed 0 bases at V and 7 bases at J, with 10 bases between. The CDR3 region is CATSRDLRGNEQFF. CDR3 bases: TGTGCCACCAGCAGAGATCTGAGAGGGAATGAGCAGTTCTTC.

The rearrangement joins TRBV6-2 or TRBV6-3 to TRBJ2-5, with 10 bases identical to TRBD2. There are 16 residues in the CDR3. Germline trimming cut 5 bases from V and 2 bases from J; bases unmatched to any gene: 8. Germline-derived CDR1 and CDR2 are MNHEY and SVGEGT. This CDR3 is CASSRGLAGEQETQYF. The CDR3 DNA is TGTGCCAGCAGTCGCGGCCTAGCGGGAGAGCAAGAGACCCAGTACTTC.

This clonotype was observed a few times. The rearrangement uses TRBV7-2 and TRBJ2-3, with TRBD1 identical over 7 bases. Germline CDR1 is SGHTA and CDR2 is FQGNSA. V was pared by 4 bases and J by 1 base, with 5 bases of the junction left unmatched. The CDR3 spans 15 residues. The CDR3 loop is CASSSWDSRTDTQYF. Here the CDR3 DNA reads TGTGCCAGCAGCTCGTGGGACAGTCGCACAGATACGCAGTATTTT.

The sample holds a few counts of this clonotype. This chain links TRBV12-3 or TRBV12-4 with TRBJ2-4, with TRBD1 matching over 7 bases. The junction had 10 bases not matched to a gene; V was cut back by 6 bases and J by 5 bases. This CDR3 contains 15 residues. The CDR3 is CASRPTGLNENIQYF. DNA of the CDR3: TGTGCCAGCAGGCCGACAGGGCTCAATGAAAACATTCAGTACTTC.

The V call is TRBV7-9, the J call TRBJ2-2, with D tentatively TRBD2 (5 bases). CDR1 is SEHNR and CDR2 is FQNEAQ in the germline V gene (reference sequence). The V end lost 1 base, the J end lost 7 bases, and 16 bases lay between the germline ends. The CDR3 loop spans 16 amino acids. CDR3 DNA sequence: TGTGCCAGCAGCTTAGTTGTAGGCCTCGGGGACGGGGAGCTGTTTTTT. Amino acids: CASSLVVGLGDGELFF.

The CDR3 bases are TGTGCCAGCAGCTTATTTATTGGGGCTAGCGAAGAGACCCAGTACTTC. This gives the protein CASSLFIGASEETQYF. The chain employs TRBV7-2 and TRBJ2-5; possible D gene TRBD2, 6 bases. The CDR3 is 16 residues long. The ends were cut back, 2 bases at V and 3 bases at J, with 16 bases in the middle. CDR1 SGHTA and CDR2 FQGNSA come from the germline V gene.

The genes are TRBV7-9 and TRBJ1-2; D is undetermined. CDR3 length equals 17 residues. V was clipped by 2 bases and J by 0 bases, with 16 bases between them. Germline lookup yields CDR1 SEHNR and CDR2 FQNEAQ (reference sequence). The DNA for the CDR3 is TGTGCCAGCAGCTTAAGTCCTCGATTCTCTGCTAACTATGGCTACACCTTC. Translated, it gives CASSLSPRFSANYGYTF.

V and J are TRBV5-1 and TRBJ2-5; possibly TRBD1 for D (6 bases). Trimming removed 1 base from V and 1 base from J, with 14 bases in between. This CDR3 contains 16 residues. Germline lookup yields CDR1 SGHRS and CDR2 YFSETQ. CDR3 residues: CASSLKGDTPQETQYF. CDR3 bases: TGCGCCAGCAGCTTGAAGGGGGATACCCCCCAAGAGACCCAGTACTTC.

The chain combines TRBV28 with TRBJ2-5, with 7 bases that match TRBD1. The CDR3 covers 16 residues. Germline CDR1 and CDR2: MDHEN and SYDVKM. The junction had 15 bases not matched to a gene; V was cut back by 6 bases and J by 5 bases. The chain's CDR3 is CASSRLGQGVPETQYF. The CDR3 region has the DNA TGTGCCAGCAGCCGCCTCGGCCAGGGGGTCCCGGAGACCCAGTACTTC.

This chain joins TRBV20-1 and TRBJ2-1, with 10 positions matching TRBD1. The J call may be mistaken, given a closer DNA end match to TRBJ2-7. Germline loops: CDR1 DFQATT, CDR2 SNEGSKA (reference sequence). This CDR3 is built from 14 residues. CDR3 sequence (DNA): TGCAGTGCTAGAAGGGGACAGGGGTCTAACGAGCAGTACTTC. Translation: CSARRGQGSNEQYF.

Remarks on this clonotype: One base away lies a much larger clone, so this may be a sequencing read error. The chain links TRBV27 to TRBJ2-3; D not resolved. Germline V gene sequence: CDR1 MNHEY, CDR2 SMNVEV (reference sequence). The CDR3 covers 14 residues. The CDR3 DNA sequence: TGTGCCGGCAGTTTGCTTAGGGCCACAGATACGCAGTATTTT. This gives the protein CAGSLLRATDTQYF.

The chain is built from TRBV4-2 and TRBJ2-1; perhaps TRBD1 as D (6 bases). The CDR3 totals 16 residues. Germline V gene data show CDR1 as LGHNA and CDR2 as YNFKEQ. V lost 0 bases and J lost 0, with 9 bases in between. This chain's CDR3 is CASSQDGTHSYNEQFF. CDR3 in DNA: TGTGCCAGCAGCCAAGATGGGACACACTCCTACAATGAGCAGTTCTTC.

For the CDR3, the DNA is TGTGCCAGCAGCCAAGACAGGGGAGGCGGTTCACCCCTCCACTTT. Protein sequence: CASSQDRGGGSPLHF. The chain recombines TRBV3-1 with TRBJ1-6; D perhaps matches TRBD1 (6 bases). This CDR3 comprises 15 residues. Germline V gene sequence: CDR1 LGHDT, CDR2 YNNKEL (reference sequence). V lost 0 bases and J 9 bases, leaving 12 bases between the germline ends.

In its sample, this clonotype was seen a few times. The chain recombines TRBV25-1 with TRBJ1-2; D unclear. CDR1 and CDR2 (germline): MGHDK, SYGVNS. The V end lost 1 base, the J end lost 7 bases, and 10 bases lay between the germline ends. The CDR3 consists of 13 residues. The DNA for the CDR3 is TGTGCCAGCAGTGAATCTGGGAAGGGTGGCTACACCTTC. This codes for CASSESGKGGYTF.

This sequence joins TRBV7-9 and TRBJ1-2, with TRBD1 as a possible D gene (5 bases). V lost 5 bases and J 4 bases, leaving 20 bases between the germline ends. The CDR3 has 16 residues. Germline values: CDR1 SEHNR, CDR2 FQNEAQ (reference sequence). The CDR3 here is CASSLPFPTDRYGYTF. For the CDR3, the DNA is TGTGCCAGCAGCCTCCCTTTCCCGACAGACCGCTATGGCTACACCTTC.

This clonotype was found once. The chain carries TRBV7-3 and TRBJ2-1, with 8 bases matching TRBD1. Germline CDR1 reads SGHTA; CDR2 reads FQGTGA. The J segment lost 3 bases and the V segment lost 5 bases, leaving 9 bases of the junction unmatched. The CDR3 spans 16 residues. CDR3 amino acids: CASSDRTGRSYNEQFF. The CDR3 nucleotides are TGTGCCAGCAGCGACCGGACAGGGAGAAGCTACAATGAGCAGTTCTTC.

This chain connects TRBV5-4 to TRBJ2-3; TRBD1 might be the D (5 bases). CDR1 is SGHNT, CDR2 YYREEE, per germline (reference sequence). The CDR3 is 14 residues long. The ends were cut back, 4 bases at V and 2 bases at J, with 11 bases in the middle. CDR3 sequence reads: CASSPDSFTDTQYF. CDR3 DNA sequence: TGTGCCAGCAGCCCCGACAGCTTCACAGATACGCAGTATTTT.

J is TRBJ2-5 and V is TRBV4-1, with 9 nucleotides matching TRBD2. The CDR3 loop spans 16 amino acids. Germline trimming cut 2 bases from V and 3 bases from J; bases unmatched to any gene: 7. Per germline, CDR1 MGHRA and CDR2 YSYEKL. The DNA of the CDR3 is TGCGCCAGCAGCCAATTCGGCGGGAGGGAAAAAGAGACCCAGTACTTC. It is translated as CASSQFGGREKETQYF.

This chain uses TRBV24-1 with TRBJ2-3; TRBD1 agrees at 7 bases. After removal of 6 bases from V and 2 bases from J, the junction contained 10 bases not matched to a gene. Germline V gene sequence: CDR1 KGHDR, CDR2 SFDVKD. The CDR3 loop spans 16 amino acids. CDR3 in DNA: TGTGCCACCAGTCTAAAAGACAGGGCTCCCACAGATACGCAGTATTTT. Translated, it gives CATSLKDRAPTDTQYF.

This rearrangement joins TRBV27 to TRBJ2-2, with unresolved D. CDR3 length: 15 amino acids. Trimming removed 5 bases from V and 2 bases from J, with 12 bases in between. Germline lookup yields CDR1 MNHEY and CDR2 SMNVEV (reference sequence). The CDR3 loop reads CASSLSPLNTGELFF. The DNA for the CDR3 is TGTGCCAGCAGTCTCTCCCCTTTAAACACCGGGGAGCTGTTTTTT.

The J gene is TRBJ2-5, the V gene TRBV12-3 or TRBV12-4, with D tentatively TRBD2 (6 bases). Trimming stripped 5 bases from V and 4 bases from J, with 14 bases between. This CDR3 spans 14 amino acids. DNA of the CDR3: TGTGCCAGCAGTCCGGGACTTCGCGGAGAGACCCAGTACTTC. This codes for CASSPGLRGETQYF.

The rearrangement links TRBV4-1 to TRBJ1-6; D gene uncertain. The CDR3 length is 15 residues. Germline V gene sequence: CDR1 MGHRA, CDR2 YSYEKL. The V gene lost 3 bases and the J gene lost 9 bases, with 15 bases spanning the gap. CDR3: CASSHGQAMSSPLHF. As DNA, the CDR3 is TGCGCCAGCAGCCACGGGCAGGCGATGAGTTCACCCCTCCACTTT.

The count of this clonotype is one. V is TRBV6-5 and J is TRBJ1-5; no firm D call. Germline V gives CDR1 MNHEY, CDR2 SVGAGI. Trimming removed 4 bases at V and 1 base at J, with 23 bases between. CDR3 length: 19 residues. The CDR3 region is CASSSSSHARLRSNQPQHF. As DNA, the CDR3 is TGTGCCAGCAGTTCCTCCTCCCACGCGCGGCTAAGGAGCAATCAGCCCCAGCATTTT.

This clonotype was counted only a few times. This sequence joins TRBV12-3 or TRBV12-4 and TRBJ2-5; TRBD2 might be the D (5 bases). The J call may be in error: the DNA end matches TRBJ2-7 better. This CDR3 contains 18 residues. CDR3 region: CASDRTPSSGIIGYEQYF. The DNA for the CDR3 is TGTGCCAGCGACCGGACCCCAAGTTCGGGGATTATCGGGTACGAGCAGTACTTC.

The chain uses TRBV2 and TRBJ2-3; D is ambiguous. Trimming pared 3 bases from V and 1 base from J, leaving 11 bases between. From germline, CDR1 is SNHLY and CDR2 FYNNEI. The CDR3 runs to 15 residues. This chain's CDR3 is CASSEGSHRTDTQYF. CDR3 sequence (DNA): TGTGCCAGCAGTGAGGGGTCGCATCGCACAGATACGCAGTATTTT.

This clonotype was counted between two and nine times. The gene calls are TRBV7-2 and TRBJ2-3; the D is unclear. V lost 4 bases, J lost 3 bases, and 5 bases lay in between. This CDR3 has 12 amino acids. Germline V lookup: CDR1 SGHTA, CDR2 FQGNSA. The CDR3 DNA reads TGTGCCAGCAGCTATCAGACAGATACGCAGTATTTT. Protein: CASSYQTDTQYF.